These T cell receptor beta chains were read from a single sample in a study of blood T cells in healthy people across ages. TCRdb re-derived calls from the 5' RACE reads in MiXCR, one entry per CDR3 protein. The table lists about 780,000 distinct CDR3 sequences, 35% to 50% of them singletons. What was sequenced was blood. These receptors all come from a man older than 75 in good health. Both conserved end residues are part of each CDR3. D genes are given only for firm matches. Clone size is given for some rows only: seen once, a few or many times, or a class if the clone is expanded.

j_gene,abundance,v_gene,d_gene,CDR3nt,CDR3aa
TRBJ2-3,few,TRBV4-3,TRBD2,TGCGCCAGCAGCCAAGGACTAGCTATCACAGATACGCAGTATTTT,CASSQGLAITDTQYF
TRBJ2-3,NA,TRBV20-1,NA,TGCAGTGCTAGTCTTCCCCACACAGATACGCAGTATTTT,CSASLPHTDTQYF
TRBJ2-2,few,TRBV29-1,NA,TGCAGCGTCGGGCAGCAGGGAAGCACCGGGGAGCTGTTTTTT,CSVGQQGSTGELFF
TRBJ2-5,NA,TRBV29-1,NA,TGCAGCGTTGCCCACGGGGAGACCCAGTACTTC,CSVAHGETQYF
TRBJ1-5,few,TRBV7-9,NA,TGTGCCAGCAGCTTAGTTTCCCCAGGGGATCAGCCCCAGCATTTT,CASSLVSPGDQPQHF
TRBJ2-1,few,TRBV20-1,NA,TGCAGTGCTGAGACTAGTATGTCCTACAATGAGCAGTTCTTC,CSAETSMSYNEQFF
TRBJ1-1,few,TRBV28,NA,TGTGCCAGCAGTTCGGGTCCCGAAGCTTTCTTT,CASSSGPEAFF
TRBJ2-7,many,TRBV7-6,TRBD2,TGTGCCAGCAGCTTAGTGTCTAGCGGGTACGAGCAGTACTTC,CASSLVSSGYEQYF
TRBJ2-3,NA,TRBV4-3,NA,TGCGCCAGCAGCCAAGGCGGGGGCCTCACAGATACGCAGTATTTT,CASSQGGGLTDTQYF
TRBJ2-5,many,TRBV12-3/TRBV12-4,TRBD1,TGTGCCAGCAGGGGACAGCCCCAAGAGACCCAGTACTTC,CASRGQPQETQYF
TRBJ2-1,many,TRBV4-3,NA,TGCGCCAGCAGCCAAGATCCCAGCGGTGAGCAGTTCTTC,CASSQDPSGEQFF
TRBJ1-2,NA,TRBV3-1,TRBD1,TGTGCCAGCAGCCAAGGGACAGGGCAAGGCTACACCTTC,CASSQGTGQGYTF
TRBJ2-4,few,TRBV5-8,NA,TGTGCCAGCAATAGAGGGGATGCCAAAAACATTCAGTACTTC,CASNRGDAKNIQYF
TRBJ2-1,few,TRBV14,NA,TGTGCCAGCAGCCAAGGTCTGCGGAGAAACTACAATGAGCAGTTCTTC,CASSQGLRRNYNEQFF
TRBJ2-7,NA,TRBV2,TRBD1,TGTGCCGGCAGTGAAGGGGGCGGCAGAGCCGACGAGCAGTACTTC,CAGSEGGGRADEQYF
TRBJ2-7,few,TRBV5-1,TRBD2,TGCGCCAGCAGCCTGAGCCCCGGGACGGGAGGCTACGAGCAGTACTTC,CASSLSPGTGGYEQYF
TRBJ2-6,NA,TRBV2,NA,TGTGCCGTACTACAGACTTCTGGGGCCAACGTCCTGACTTTC,CAVLQTSGANVLTF
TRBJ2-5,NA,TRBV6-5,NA,TGTGCCAGCAGCCCGTCGGGCGGTGAGCAGTACTTC,CASSPSGGEQYF
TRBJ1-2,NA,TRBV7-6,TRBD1,TGTGCCAGCAGCCCCCGGGACAGGGTGGACTATGGCTACACCTTC,CASSPRDRVDYGYTF
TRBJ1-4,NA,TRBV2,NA,TGTGCCAGCAGTGGAGACGGAGTTAATGAAAAACTGTTTTTT,CASSGDGVNEKLFF
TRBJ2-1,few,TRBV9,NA,TGTGCCAGCAGCGTAGTGGCTCGCCCGGTAAATGAGCAGTTCTTC,CASSVVARPVNEQFF
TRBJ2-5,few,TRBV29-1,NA,TGCAGCGTTGATAGAACAGGGACGGGGGAGACCCAGTACTTC,CSVDRTGTGETQYF
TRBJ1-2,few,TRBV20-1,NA,TGCAGTGCCCCCAGTCGGGGGGGCAGCTATGGCTACACCTTC,CSAPSRGGSYGYTF
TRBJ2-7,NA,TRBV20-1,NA,TGCAGTGCTCCACGTGGGGGAGGCCTCGAGCAGTACTTC,CSAPRGGGLEQYF
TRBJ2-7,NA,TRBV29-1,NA,TGCAGCGTTGAAGGGCAGGGATTCCACGAGCAGTACTTC,CSVEGQGFHEQYF
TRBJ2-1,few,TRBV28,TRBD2,TGTGCCAGCAGTCCCCACGATGGGCGGGAGGGGTATGAGCAGTTCTTC,CASSPHDGREGYEQFF
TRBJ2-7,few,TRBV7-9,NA,TGTGCCAGCAGCCTGGACATCTCCTACGAGCAGTACTTC,CASSLDISYEQYF
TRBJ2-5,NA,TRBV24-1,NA,TGTGCCACCAGTGACCTAGGACGCGGGAAAGAGACCCAGTACTTC,CATSDLGRGKETQYF
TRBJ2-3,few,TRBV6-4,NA,TGTGCCAGCAGAGGTCGGGACTTACTCACAGATACGCAGTATTTT,CASRGRDLLTDTQYF
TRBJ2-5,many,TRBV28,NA,TGTGCCAGCAGATACCCGGGAACGGAGACCCAGTACTTC,CASRYPGTETQYF
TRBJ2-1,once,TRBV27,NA,TGTGCCAGCAGTTTATCGAGGGGGGCCCCGTTCTTC,CASSLSRGAPFF
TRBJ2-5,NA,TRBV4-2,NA,TGTGCCAGCAGCCAAGAGGGGGCTATTAATGAACAGTACTTC,CASSQEGAINEQYF
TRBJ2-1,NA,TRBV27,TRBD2,TGTGCCAGCAGTTTAGGGACTAGCGGGAGAGTGGTTGAGCAGTTCTTC,CASSLGTSGRVVEQFF
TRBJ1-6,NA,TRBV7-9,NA,TGTGCCAGCAGCCCCGGGTCAGTACCCTCTAGCCATTCACCCCTCCACTTT,CASSPGSVPSSHSPLHF
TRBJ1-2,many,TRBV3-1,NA,TGTGCCAGCAGCCAAGGGACAGACTTATATGGCTACACCTTC,CASSQGTDLYGYTF
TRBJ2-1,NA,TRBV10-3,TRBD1,TGTGCCATCAGTGAACGGGACAGGGTTAACGATGAGCAGTTCTTC,CAISERDRVNDEQFF
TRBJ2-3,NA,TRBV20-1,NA,TGCAGTGCTAGAGGGGGGCCCGGAGATACGCAGTATTTT,CSARGGPGDTQYF
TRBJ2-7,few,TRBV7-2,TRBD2,TGTGCCAGCAGCTTGAACGGGAGGGCCGGGGAGCAGTACTTC,CASSLNGRAGEQYF
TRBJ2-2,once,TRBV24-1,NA,TGTGCCACCAGTGATTTGTTGGAGAACACCGGGGAGCTGTTTTTT,CATSDLLENTGELFF
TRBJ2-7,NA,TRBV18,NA,TGTGCCAGCTCACCGGGAGTGGAGTACGAGCAGTACTTC,CASSPGVEYEQYF
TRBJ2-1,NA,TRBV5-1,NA,TGCGCCAGCAGCTTGGAGAGGGGACGCGCCGACAATGAGCAGTTCTTC,CASSLERGRADNEQFF
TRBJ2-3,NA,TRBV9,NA,TGTGCCAGCAGCTTATCAACCGGGACCACGGATACGCAGTATTTT,CASSLSTGTTDTQYF
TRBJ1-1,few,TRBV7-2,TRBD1,TGTGCCAGCAGCTTGACAGGGGGGGAAGCTTTCTTT,CASSLTGGEAFF
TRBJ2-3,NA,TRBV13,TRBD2,TGTGCCAGCAGCTTAGGTAGCGGGGTCACAGATACGCAGTATTTT,CASSLGSGVTDTQYF
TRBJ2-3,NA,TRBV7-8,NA,TGTGCCAGCAGCTTACTCGCCAGGGGCACAGATACGCAGTATTTT,CASSLLARGTDTQYF
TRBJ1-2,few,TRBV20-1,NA,TGCAGTGCTAGTGCACAGAACTATGGCTACACCTTC,CSASAQNYGYTF
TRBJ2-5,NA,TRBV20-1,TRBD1,TGCAGTGCTGGAGTACAGGGGGGTGGGACCCAGTACTTC,CSAGVQGGGTQYF
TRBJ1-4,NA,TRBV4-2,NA,TGTGCCAGCAGCCAAATTGTTGGGGGATACGAAAAACTGTTTTTT,CASSQIVGGYEKLFF
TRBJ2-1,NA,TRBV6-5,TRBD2,TGTGCCAGCAGTTACTTTGCGGGGGAGATTAATGAGCAGTTCTTC,CASSYFAGEINEQFF
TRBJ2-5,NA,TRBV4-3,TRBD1,TGCGCCAGCAGCCAAGTCCCAGGGGGCGTTGAGACCCAGTACTTC,CASSQVPGGVETQYF
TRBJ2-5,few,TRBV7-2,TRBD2,TGTGCCAGCAGCTTAGCTAGCGGGGGGTTAGAGACCCAGTACTTC,CASSLASGGLETQYF
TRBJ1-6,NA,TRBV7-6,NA,TGTGCCAGCAGCGTAGAGATAAATTCACCCCTCCACTTT,CASSVEINSPLHF
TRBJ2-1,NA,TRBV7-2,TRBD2,TGTGCCAGCAGTTTCCTGGCTAGCGGAAACAATGAGCAGTTCTTC,CASSFLASGNNEQFF
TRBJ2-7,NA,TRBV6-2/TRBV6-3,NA,TGTGCCAGCAGTTACGTAGGGGATTTTTCCTACGAGCAGTACTTC,CASSYVGDFSYEQYF
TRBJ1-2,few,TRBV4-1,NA,TGCGCCAGCAGCCAAGAACCGGAGGGAGACTATGGCTACACCTTC,CASSQEPEGDYGYTF